These 16 T cell receptor beta chains share one sample of origin, sequenced in a study of blood T cells in healthy people across ages (dated by TCRdb to between 2014 and 2016). Receptor amplification or capture employed 5' RACE. These reads were obtained on an Illumina HiSeq 2500. A second PCR of roughly 7 to 11 cycles was run with a J-beta primer mix and a sample-barcoded 5' primer. TCRdb reran the public reads through fastp at Q25 and MiXCR, keeping productive beta chains. Each CDR3 protein appears once, grouped with its most common genes and DNA. This sample has more than 1.4 million distinct CDR3 sequences in its table, and approximately 40% of those were observed once. The leading ten clones occupy 7.9% of the sample. The sequenced sample was blood. The receptors stem from a woman aged 18-29 years in good health.

The table lists this clonotype with a count of one. The chain joins TRBV9 to TRBJ1-3; D might be TRBD1 (6 bases). The CDR3 contains 15 residues. The germline V gene has CDR1 SGDLS and CDR2 YYNGEE. V gave up 4 bases and J gave up 8 bases, with 19 bases separating them. The DNA of the CDR3 is TGTGCCAGCAGCCCCCAGGGACAATTTAGGGACACCATATATTTT. Protein product: CASSPQGQFRDTIYF.

This chain connects TRBV20-1 to TRBJ1-6; 10 nucleotides align to TRBD1. The CDR3 is made up of 18 amino acids. V dropped 0 bases and J dropped 6; count of bases not matched to a gene: 11. Germline-derived CDR1 and CDR2 are DFQATT and SNEGSKA (reference sequence). CDR3 in DNA: TGCAGTGCTAGAGATCAAAGGGCGACAGGGGGCGTTAATTCACCCCTCCACTTT. It is translated as CSARDQRATGGVNSPLHF.

The genes are TRBV7-9 and TRBJ2-3; D is perhaps TRBD1 (5 bases). There are 18 residues in the CDR3. Trimming cost V 2 bases and J 6 bases, with 24 bases left between them. Germline V gene sequence: CDR1 SEHNR, CDR2 FQNEAQ (reference sequence). The CDR3 DNA reads TGTGCCAGCAGCTTATTCTATGGCAGACGACTCAGGGCGGATACGCAGTATTTT. Translating it yields CASSLFYGRRLRADTQYF.

The rearrangement uses TRBV12-3 or TRBV12-4 and TRBJ2-1, with TRBD1 matching over 7 bases. This CDR3 is 15 amino acids long. After removal of 5 bases from V and 3 bases from J, the junction contained 7 bases not matched to a gene. The chain's CDR3 is CASSPEGADYNEQFF. The CDR3 DNA is TGTGCCAGCAGTCCTGAGGGGGCAGACTACAATGAGCAGTTCTTC.

This clonotype was counted only a few times. This chain links TRBV27 with TRBJ2-4; 12 bases line up with TRBD2. The J call may be faulty, since TRBJ2-7 better matches the DNA end. Looked up from germline, CDR1 is MNHEY and CDR2 is SMNVEV (reference sequence). There are 15 residues in the CDR3. The CDR3 loop reads CASSSILAGGHEQYF. CDR3 nucleotides: TGTGCCAGCAGTTCCATACTAGCGGGAGGTCACGAGCAGTACTTC.

This clonotype has more than one count but fewer than ten. The chain employs TRBV12-3 or TRBV12-4 and TRBJ2-5; 9 bases are a match to TRBD2. The CDR3 has 17 residues. V trimming: 3 bases; J trimming: 5 bases; junction bases outside the gene matches: 13. In DNA form, the CDR3 reads TGTGCCAGCAGTTTTTGGCCGGGTAGCGGGAGTACGGAGACCCAGTACTTC. This gives the protein CASSFWPGSGSTETQYF.

The chain joins TRBV9 to TRBJ2-7, with 9 bases matching TRBD2. The CDR3 consists of 15 residues. V shed 4 bases, J shed 0 bases, and the junction held 5 bases outside the gene matches. The germline gives CDR1 SGDLS, CDR2 YYNGEE. CDR3 amino acids: CASSPRLAVSYEQYF. The CDR3 DNA sequence: TGTGCCAGCAGCCCTCGACTAGCGGTCTCCTACGAGCAGTACTTC.

The CDR3 nucleotides are TGCAGCGTTGACCGTCCGAGCGATTTGTACAATGAGCAGTTCTTC. Translation: CSVDRPSDLYNEQFF. The chain joins TRBV29-1 to TRBJ2-1; D is uncertain. There are 15 residues in the CDR3. The V gene lost 3 bases and the J gene lost 4 bases, with 16 bases spanning the gap. Germline CDR1 reads SQVTM; CDR2 reads ANQGSEA.

The chain recombines TRBV12-3 or TRBV12-4 with TRBJ1-2; the D gene is possibly TRBD1 (6 bases). The CDR3 runs to 16 residues. V lost 6 bases and J 8 bases, leaving 25 bases between the germline ends. CDR3 DNA: TGTGCCAGCAGCAGATCCGCGCCTACAGGGTTCCGAGGCTACACCTTC. Translated, it gives CASSRSAPTGFRGYTF.

This clonotype showed up just a few times. The chain recombines TRBV27 with TRBJ2-5; the D call may be TRBD1 or TRBD2 (5 bases each). The germline CDR1 and CDR2 sequences are MNHEY and SMNVEV (reference sequence). V was trimmed by 0 bases and J by 5 bases, leaving 13 bases between them. This CDR3 is built from 15 residues. The DNA of the CDR3 is TGTGCCAGCAGTTTATCAGGGACCCAACGGGAGACCCAGTACTTC. It codes for CASSLSGTQRETQYF.

The chain couples TRBV5-1 to TRBJ2-3, with 12 bases fitting TRBD2. The CDR3 consists of 14 residues. Germline trimming cut 6 bases from V and 4 bases from J; bases unmatched to any gene: 3. Germline assignment: CDR1 SGHRS and CDR2 YFSETQ. The chain's CDR3 is CASTSSGGADTQYF. The DNA of the CDR3 is TGCGCCAGCACCTCTAGCGGGGGGGCAGATACGCAGTATTTT.

This chain connects TRBV24-1 to TRBJ2-1; 7 nucleotides line up with TRBD1. Trimming at V came to 9 bases and at J to 6 bases, leaving 1 base not matched to a gene. Germline values: CDR1 KGHDR, CDR2 SFDVKD. CDR3 length: 11 amino acids. CDR3 loop: CATGTANEQFF. CDR3 sequence (DNA): TGTGCCACCGGGACAGCCAATGAGCAGTTCTTC.

The V gene is TRBV7-2, the J gene TRBJ2-7; D may match TRBD1 or TRBD2 (6 bases each). CDR1 and CDR2 (germline): SGHTA, FQGNSA. Trimming cost V 5 bases and J 7 bases, with 21 bases left between them. The CDR3 contains 15 residues. CDR3 nucleotides: TGTGCCAGCAGCAAAAAAGGGGGGACTTACAATGAGCAGTACTTC. Its translation: CASSKKGGTYNEQYF.

This clonotype was recorded a few times. The chain has TRBV3-1 and TRBJ1-2; D is unclear. With 4 bases removed from V and 8 bases from J, the gap between germline ends came to 14 bases. This CDR3 is built from 13 residues. Germline assignment: CDR1 LGHDT and CDR2 YNNKEL (reference sequence). The CDR3 loop reads CASSPTASGGYTF. The CDR3, as DNA: TGTGCCAGCAGCCCCACGGCCTCTGGGGGCTACACCTTC.

There are a few counts of this clonotype. This chain connects TRBV5-1 to TRBJ2-3; maybe TRBD2 (6 bases). V was cut by 7 bases and J by 0 bases, with 12 bases left in between. From germline, CDR1 is SGHRS and CDR2 YFSETQ. The CDR3 is made up of 14 amino acids. CDR3 DNA: TGCGCCAGCGGAGGGGCGGAAAGCACAGATACGCAGTATTTT. It encodes CASGGAESTDTQYF.

This chain connects TRBV4-1 to TRBJ2-7, with D possibly TRBD1 on 5 matching bases. In germline, CDR1 is MGHRA, CDR2 YSYEKL. Trimming left V 0 bases short and J 3 bases short, with 15 bases between. The CDR3 has 16 residues. In DNA form, the CDR3 reads TGCGCCAGCAGCCAAGATCTAAGGCTAGGGGTCTACGAGCAGTACTTC. Protein sequence: CASSQDLRLGVYEQYF.